The 30 T cell receptor beta chains listed next were all sequenced from one sample in a study of T cell responses to AZD1222 COVID-19 vaccine. Assay: immunoSEQ multiplex PCR; the TCRdb copy retains only in-frame clones and omits some. The profile shows approximately 100,000 clones, about 83% of them singletons. This material consisted of peripheral blood, taken on day 0 of AZD1222 vaccination. Source of these receptors: an adult in good health.

The chain recombines TRBV5-1 with TRBJ1-2; TRBD1 matches at 8 bases. The germline CDR1 and CDR2 sequences are SGHRS and YFSETQ. The CDR3 contains 14 residues. Losses at the gene ends were 2 bases for V and 6 bases for J; bases not matched to a gene: 6. CDR3 sequence: CASSLSTGVNGYTF. CDR3 DNA: TGCGCCAGCAGCTTATCGACAGGGGTGAATGGCTACACCTTC.

This clone has more than one count but fewer than ten. The chain uses TRBV18 and TRBJ2-7; either TRBD1 or TRBD2 may fit D (7 bases each). CDR1 KGHSH and CDR2 LQKENI come from the germline V gene. Trimming stripped 0 bases from V and 4 bases from J, with 19 bases between. CDR3 size: 17 residues. The CDR3 region has the DNA TGTGCCAGCTCACCACCCTTCGCCAGGGGGGGACTATACGAGCAGTACTTC. This gives the protein CASSPPFARGGLYEQYF.

Points on this clone: Other nucleotide sequences in the sample specify the same CDR3. The chain employs TRBV6-2 or TRBV6-3 and TRBJ1-1; D is possibly TRBD1 (6 bases). The V gene's germline CDR1 is MNHEY and CDR2 SVGEGT. The CDR3 runs 14 residues. V was shortened by 6 bases and J by 5 bases, with 16 bases between the two germline ends. The CDR3: CASSRQALGTEAFF. The CDR3 nucleotides read TGTGCCAGCAGCCGACAGGCCCTGGGGACTGAAGCTTTCTTT.

This clone was recorded once. This chain uses TRBV9 with TRBJ1-5; 8 positions agree with TRBD1. Unmatched junction bases numbered 1, after V lost 3 bases and J lost 2 bases. CDR1 SGDLS and CDR2 YYNGEE come from the germline V gene. This CDR3 region has 14 residues. The CDR3 DNA reads TGTGCCAGCAGCGAGACAGGGGGCAATCAGCCCCAGCATTTT. This translates into CASSETGGNQPQHF.

The rearrangement uses TRBV4-2 and TRBJ1-4; TRBD1 agrees at 10 bases. The CDR3 has 16 amino acids. Germline V gene lookup returns CDR1 LGHNA and CDR2 YNFKEQ. Trimming took 0 bases from V and 8 from J; bases not matched to a gene: 6. DNA of the CDR3: TGTGCCAGCAGCCAAGAGACCGGGACAGGGGAAGAAAAACTGTTTTTT. It codes for CASSQETGTGEEKLFF.

The V gene is TRBV5-5, the J gene TRBJ2-3, with D perhaps TRBD2 (6 bases). There are 14 residues in the CDR3. V was pared by 3 bases and J by 4 bases, with 12 bases between. Germline V lookup: CDR1 SGHKS, CDR2 YYEKEE (reference sequence). CDR3 sequence reads: CASSSGVYPDTQYF. CDR3 sequence (DNA): TGTGCCAGCAGCTCGGGGGTGTACCCAGATACGCAGTATTTT.

The chain employs TRBV27 and TRBJ2-7; D ambiguous. This CDR3 is 14 amino acids long. The germline V gene has CDR1 MNHEY and CDR2 SMNVEV (reference sequence). V was cut by 6 bases and J by 0 bases, with 12 bases left in between. The CDR3 nucleotides read TGTGCCAGCAGAAATCCGGGTAGCTCCTACGAGCAGTACTTC. Encoded protein: CASRNPGSSYEQYF.

J is TRBJ1-6 and V is TRBV4-1; no clear D. From germline, CDR1 is MGHRA and CDR2 YSYEKL. The CDR3 contains 16 residues. Trimming stripped 0 bases from V and 9 bases from J, with 15 bases between. This chain's CDR3 is CASSQDFRQPASPLHF. CDR3 sequence (DNA): TGCGCCAGCAGCCAAGATTTCCGGCAGCCCGCTTCACCCCTCCACTTT.

This chain joins TRBV10-1 and TRBJ1-1, with TRBD1 as a possible D gene (6 bases). Germline CDR1 and CDR2: WNHNN and SYGVQD (reference sequence). V gave up 3 bases and J gave up 7 bases, with 21 bases separating them. This CDR3 contains 16 residues. The CDR3 reads CASSDAFDRPRNEAFF. The CDR3 DNA sequence: TGCGCCAGCAGTGACGCCTTCGACAGGCCCCGAAATGAAGCTTTCTTT.

J is TRBJ2-5 and V is TRBV5-1, with no clear D. CDR1 is SGHRS and CDR2 is YFSETQ in the germline V gene. The CDR3 spans 11 residues. V was cut by 2 bases and J by 2 bases, with 1 base left in between. The CDR3 DNA sequence: TGCGCCAGCAGCTTTCAAGAGACCCAGTACTTC. Its translation: CASSFQETQYF.

The chain is built from TRBV6-5 and TRBJ1-5, with TRBD1 identical over 8 bases. Germline CDR1 MNHEY, CDR2 SVGAGI. V lost 6 bases to trimming and J lost 6 bases; unmatched junction nucleotides: 7. The CDR3 runs to 14 residues. CDR3 residues: CASRGTGGVQPQHF. The CDR3 DNA follows: TGTGCCAGCAGAGGAACAGGGGGTGTTCAGCCCCAGCATTTT.

V gene TRBV10-3 combines with J gene TRBJ2-3; TRBD2 matches at 9 bases. Per the germline V gene, CDR1 is ENHRY and CDR2 is SYGVKD. V trimming: 8 bases; J trimming: 0 bases; junction bases outside the gene matches: 9. The CDR3 has 16 amino acids. Here the CDR3 DNA reads TGTGCCATCGGCCTTAGCGGGGGCGTTAGCACAGATACGCAGTATTTT. It specifies CAIGLSGGVSTDTQYF.

The rearrangement links TRBV19 to TRBJ2-1; D may be TRBD1 or TRBD2 (5 bases each). Trimming shortened V by 7 bases and J by 6 bases, and 19 bases separated the two germline ends. CDR3 size: 15 residues. Germline-derived CDR1 and CDR2 are LNHDA and SQIVND (reference sequence). CDR3 amino acids: CASNLQARGGNEQFF. As DNA, the CDR3 is TGTGCCAGTAACCTCCAAGCGAGGGGTGGCAATGAGCAGTTCTTC.

The table lists this clone with a few counts. The chain joins TRBV7-3 to TRBJ2-3; 7 positions agree with TRBD2. With 2 bases clipped from V and 2 bases from J, the junction kept 7 bases outside the gene matches. Germline CDR1 is SGHTA and CDR2 is FQGTGA. The CDR3 consists of 16 residues. This CDR3 is CASSLAGAGVTDTQYF. The CDR3 DNA sequence: TGTGCCAGCAGCTTAGCCGGGGCGGGGGTCACAGATACGCAGTATTTT.

In nucleotides, the CDR3 is TGTGCCAGCAGCCATGGAAAATGGCAGACTAATGAAAAACTGTTTTTT. It translates to CASSHGKWQTNEKLFF. The chain is built from TRBV7-2 and TRBJ1-4; unclear D gene. Germline values: CDR1 SGHTA, CDR2 FQGNSA. CDR3 length: 16 residues. V lost 5 bases to trimming and J lost 2 bases, with 15 bases between them.

The gene calls are TRBV11-1 and TRBJ2-3; D ambiguous. V lost 5 bases and J 8 bases, leaving 11 bases between the germline ends. The CDR3 runs 12 residues. The germline CDR1 and CDR2 sequences are SGHAT and FQDESV (reference sequence). CDR3 nucleotides: TGTGCCAGCAGCCCCGACCAAATTACGCAGTATTTT. Translated: CASSPDQITQYF.

The chain carries TRBV4-1 and TRBJ2-3; tentative D call: TRBD1 (6 bases). Germline V gives CDR1 MGHRA, CDR2 YSYEKL. The CDR3 totals 13 residues. Trimming pared 3 bases from V and 13 bases from J, leaving 17 bases between. This chain's CDR3 is CASSQAPWTEEYF. The CDR3 DNA sequence: TGCGCCAGCAGCCAGGCTCCCTGGACAGAGGAGTATTTT.

Only one count was recorded for this clone. The chain links TRBV3-1 (or the pseudogene TRBV3-2) to TRBJ1-1; tentatively, D is TRBD1 (6 bases). Per germline, CDR1 LGHDT and CDR2 YNNKEL (reference sequence). The CDR3 covers 14 residues. V was clipped by 4 bases and J by 5 bases, with 14 bases between them. CDR3 in DNA: TGTGCCAGCAGCCTCAGGGGAGTTCGGACTGAAGCTTTCTTT. This codes for CASSLRGVRTEAFF.

This clone was detected a few times. V and J are TRBV30 and TRBJ1-6; D is ambiguous. Trimming removed 2 bases at V and 0 bases at J, with 5 bases between. The CDR3 runs to 14 residues. Germline-derived CDR1 and CDR2 are GTSNPN and SVGIG (reference sequence). CDR3 coding DNA: TGTGCCTGGAGTATGGCCTCCTATAATTCACCCCTCCACTTT. Residues: CAWSMASYNSPLHF. The full variable domain, its missing parts supplied by reference TRBV30 and TRBJ1-6, is SQTIHQWPATLVQPVGSPLSLECTVEGTSNPNLYWYRQAAGRGLQLLFYSVGIGQISSEVPQNLSASRPQDRQFILSSKKLLLSDSGFYLCAWSMASYNSPLHFGNGTRLTVT.

The rearrangement joins TRBV19 to TRBJ2-1; 10 bases are a match to TRBD2. The CDR3 sequence is 15 residues long. Germline assignment: CDR1 LNHDA and CDR2 SQIVND (reference sequence). The trim removed 7 bases at V and 8 bases at J, leaving 11 bases unmatched. Written as DNA, the CDR3 is TGTGCCAGTACGCCTAGCGGGGGTAAACTTCATGAGCAGTTCTTC. Translation gives CASTPSGGKLHEQFF.

This chain uses TRBV7-9 with TRBJ2-2, with D possibly TRBD1 on 5 matching bases. With 10 bases removed from V and 1 base from J, the gap between germline ends came to 13 bases. There are 14 residues in the CDR3. Germline CDR1 is SEHNR and CDR2 is FQNEAQ (reference sequence). The DNA of the CDR3 is TGTGCCATCAGGTCACAGGTGAACACCGGGGAGCTGTTTTTT. This gives the protein CAIRSQVNTGELFF. The full variable domain, in which reference TRBV7-9 and TRBJ2-2 provide the parts outside the CDR3, is DTGVSQNPRHKITKRGQNVTFRCDPISEHNRLYWYRQTLGQGPEFLTYFQNEAQLEKSRLLSDRFSAERPKGSFSTLEIQRTEQGDSAMYLCAIRSQVNTGELFFGEGSRLTVL.

The chain couples TRBV5-1 to TRBJ1-1; D is possibly TRBD1 (5 bases). V lost 4 bases and J 4 bases, leaving 20 bases between the germline ends. The germline CDR1 and CDR2 sequences are SGHRS and YFSETQ. This CDR3 is 16 amino acids long. The CDR3 reads CASSVSGTDQGTEAFF. DNA of the CDR3: TGCGCCAGCAGCGTCAGTGGGACGGACCAGGGCACTGAAGCTTTCTTT. Full variable domain (remainder filled in from reference TRBV5-1 and TRBJ1-1): KAGVTQTPRYLIKTRGQQVTLSCSPISGHRSVSWYQQTPGQGLQFLFEYFSETQRNKGNFPGRFSGRQFSNSRSEMNVSTLELGDSALYLCASSVSGTDQGTEAFFGQGTRLTVV.

The V gene is TRBV19, the J gene TRBJ2-5; maybe TRBD1 (6 bases). This CDR3 region has 14 residues. The germline V gene encodes CDR1 LNHDA and CDR2 SQIVND (reference sequence). V was trimmed by 7 bases and J by 4 bases, leaving 16 bases between them. In DNA, the CDR3 is TGTGCCAGTACCGAAGCGACAGGTGGAGAGACCCAGTACTTC. Protein sequence: CASTEATGGETQYF.

The gene calls are TRBV7-2 and TRBJ1-6, with D possibly TRBD1 on 6 matching bases. V lost 2 bases, J lost 7 bases, and 15 bases lay in between. The CDR3 has 16 residues. CDR1 and CDR2 (germline): SGHTA, FQGNSA. CDR3 sequence: CASSLRGGGGNSPLHF. The CDR3 DNA reads TGTGCCAGCAGCTTAAGGGGGGGTGGTGGGAATTCACCCCTCCACTTT.

The chain is built from TRBV5-1 and TRBJ1-2, with D tentatively TRBD1 (5 bases). CDR1 SGHRS and CDR2 YFSETQ come from the germline V gene. Trimming shortened V by 0 bases and J by 2 bases, and 8 bases separated the two germline ends. The CDR3 has 14 residues. The CDR3 DNA follows: TGCGCCAGCAGCTTGGGACCAGGGAACTATGGCTACACCTTC. This codes for CASSLGPGNYGYTF.

The chain has TRBV4-1 and TRBJ2-1; a weak D match, TRBD1 (5 bases). Germline-derived CDR1 and CDR2 are MGHRA and YSYEKL. The V end lost 1 base, the J end lost 3 bases, and 16 bases lay between the germline ends. The CDR3 is 17 residues long. CDR3: CASSQGAGGARYNEQFF. CDR3 coding DNA: TGCGCCAGCAGCCAAGGGGCCGGTGGGGCTCGCTACAATGAGCAGTTCTTC.

The chain is built from TRBV15 and TRBJ1-5; D is unclear. CDR3 length equals 15 residues. V was shortened by 9 bases and J by 0 bases, with 15 bases between the two germline ends. The germline V gene has CDR1 LNHNV and CDR2 YYDKDF (reference sequence). CDR3 sequence (DNA): TGTGCCACGAACCAAAAAGGGTATAGCAATCAGCCCCAGCATTTT. Protein: CATNQKGYSNQPQHF.

CDR3 nucleotides: TGTGCCAGCAGCCGTTTAAGGGCGGATACGCAGTATTTT. Translated: CASSRLRADTQYF. The chain links TRBV16 to TRBJ2-3; no firm D call. CDR3 length: 13 amino acids. V was pared by 4 bases and J by 6 bases, with 11 bases between. Germline loops: CDR1 KGHSY, CDR2 FQNENV.

This clone appeared a single time. The V gene is TRBV3-1 (or the pseudogene TRBV3-2), the J gene TRBJ2-6; 7 bases fit TRBD2. This CDR3 has 16 residues. Trimming at V came to 1 base and at J to 3 bases, leaving 3 bases not matched to a gene. Germline loops: CDR1 LGHDT, CDR2 YNNKEL (reference sequence). The CDR3 sequence is CASSQARGSGANVLTF. In nucleotides, the CDR3 is TGTGCCAGCAGCCAAGCCCGCGGGAGTGGGGCCAACGTCCTGACTTTC.

The chain is built from TRBV4-1 and TRBJ1-2, with D tentatively TRBD1 (5 bases). CDR1 and CDR2 (germline): MGHRA, YSYEKL. With 2 bases removed from V and 5 bases from J, the gap between germline ends came to 12 bases. The CDR3 length is 14 residues. The CDR3 region is CASSQIAGGYGYTF. CDR3 in DNA: TGCGCCAGCAGCCAAATCGCCGGGGGGTATGGCTACACCTTC.